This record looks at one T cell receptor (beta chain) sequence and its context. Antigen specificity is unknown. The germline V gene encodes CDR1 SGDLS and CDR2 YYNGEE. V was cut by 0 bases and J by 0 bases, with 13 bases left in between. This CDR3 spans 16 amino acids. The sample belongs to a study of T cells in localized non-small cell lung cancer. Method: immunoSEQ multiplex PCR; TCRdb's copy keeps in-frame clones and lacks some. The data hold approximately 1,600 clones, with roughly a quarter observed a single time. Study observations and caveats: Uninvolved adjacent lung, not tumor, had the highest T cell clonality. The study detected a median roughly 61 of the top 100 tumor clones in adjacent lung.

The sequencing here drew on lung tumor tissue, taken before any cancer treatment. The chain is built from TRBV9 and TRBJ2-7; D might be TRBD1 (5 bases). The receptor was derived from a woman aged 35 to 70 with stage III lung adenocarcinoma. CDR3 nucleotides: TGTGCCAGCAGCGTAGGGTATGGGGCTAGCTCCTACGAGCAGTACTTC. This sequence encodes CASSVGYGASSYEQYF.